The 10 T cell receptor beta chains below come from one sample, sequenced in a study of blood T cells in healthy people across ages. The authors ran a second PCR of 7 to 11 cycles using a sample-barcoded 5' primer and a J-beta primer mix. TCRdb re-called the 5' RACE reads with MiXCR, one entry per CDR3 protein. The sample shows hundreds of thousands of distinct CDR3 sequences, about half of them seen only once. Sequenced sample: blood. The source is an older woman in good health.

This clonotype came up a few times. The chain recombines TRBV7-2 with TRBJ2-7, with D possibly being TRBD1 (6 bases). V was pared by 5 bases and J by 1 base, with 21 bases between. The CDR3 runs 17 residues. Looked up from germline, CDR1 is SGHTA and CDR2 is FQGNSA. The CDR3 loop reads CASSTRTGRGESYEQYF. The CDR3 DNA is TGTGCCAGCAGCACCCGAACAGGGCGTGGGGAGTCCTACGAGCAGTACTTC.

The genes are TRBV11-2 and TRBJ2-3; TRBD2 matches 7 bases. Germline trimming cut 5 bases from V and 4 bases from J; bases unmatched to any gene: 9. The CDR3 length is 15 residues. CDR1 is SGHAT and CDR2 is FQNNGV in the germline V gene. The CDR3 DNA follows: TGTGCCAGCAGCCCCACCGGGACTAAATCAGATACGCAGTATTTT. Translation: CASSPTGTKSDTQYF. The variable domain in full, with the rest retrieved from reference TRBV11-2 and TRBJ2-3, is EAGVAQSPRYKIIEKRQSVAFWCNPISGHATLYWYQQILGQGPKLLIQFQNNGVVDDSQLPKDRFSAERLKGVDSTLKIQPAKLEDSAVYLCASSPTGTKSDTQYFGPGTRLTVL.

CDR3 sequence reads: CSARRRHRGSNGYTF. The DNA of the CDR3 is TGCAGTGCTAGACGCCGTCACAGGGGGTCGAATGGCTACACCTTC. V usage is TRBV20-1 and J usage is TRBJ1-2, with TRBD1 matching 8 bases. Germline-derived CDR1 and CDR2 are DFQATT and SNEGSKA (reference sequence). The V segment lost 2 bases and the J segment 6 bases; nucleotides outside the gene matches: 11. This CDR3 region has 15 residues.

The CDR3, as DNA: TGTGCCAGCAGCCAAGAAGGGAGCGGGACCTACGAGCAGTACTTC. It encodes CASSQEGSGTYEQYF. This chain connects TRBV3-1 to TRBJ2-7; 7 bases are shared with TRBD2. V gave up 0 bases and J gave up 2 bases; unmatched junction bases: 4. Germline V CDR1 and CDR2: LGHDT, YNNKEL (reference sequence). This CDR3 comprises 15 residues.

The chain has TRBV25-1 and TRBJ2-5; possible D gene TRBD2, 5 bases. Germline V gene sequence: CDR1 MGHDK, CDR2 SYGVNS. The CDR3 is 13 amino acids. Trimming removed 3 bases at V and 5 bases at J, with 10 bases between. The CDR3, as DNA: TGTGCCAGCAGTGATTACGGGGTCGAGACCCAGTACTTC. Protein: CASSDYGVETQYF. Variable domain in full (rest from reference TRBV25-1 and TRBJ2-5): EADIYQTPRYLVIGTGKKITLECSQTMGHDKMYWYQQDPGMELHLIHYSYGVNSTEKGDLSSESTVSRIRTEHFPLTLESARPSHTSQYLCASSDYGVETQYFGPGTRLLVL.

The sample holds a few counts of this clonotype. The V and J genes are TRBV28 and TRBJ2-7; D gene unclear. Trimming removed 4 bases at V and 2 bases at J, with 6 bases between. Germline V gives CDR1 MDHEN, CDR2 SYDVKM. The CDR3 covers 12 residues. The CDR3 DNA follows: TGTGCCAGCAGTTCGCTACCCTACGAGCAGTACTTC. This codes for CASSSLPYEQYF.

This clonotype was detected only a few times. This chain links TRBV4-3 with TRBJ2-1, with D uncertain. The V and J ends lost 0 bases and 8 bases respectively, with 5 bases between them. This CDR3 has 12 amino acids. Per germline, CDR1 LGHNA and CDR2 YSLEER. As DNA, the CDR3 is TGCGCCAGCAGCCAAGATGGGGATGAGCAGTTCTTC. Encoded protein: CASSQDGDEQFF.

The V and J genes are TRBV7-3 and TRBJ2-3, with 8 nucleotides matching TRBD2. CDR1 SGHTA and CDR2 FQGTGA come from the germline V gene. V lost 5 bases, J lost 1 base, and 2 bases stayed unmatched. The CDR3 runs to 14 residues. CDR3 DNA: TGTGCCAGCAGCCAGACTAGCGGCACAGATACGCAGTATTTT. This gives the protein CASSQTSGTDTQYF.

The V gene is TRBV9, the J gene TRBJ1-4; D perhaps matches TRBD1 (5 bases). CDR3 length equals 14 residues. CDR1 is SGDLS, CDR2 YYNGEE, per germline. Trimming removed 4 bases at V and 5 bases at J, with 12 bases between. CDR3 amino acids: CASSRGTINEKLFF. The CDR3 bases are TGTGCCAGCAGCCGGGGCACCATAAATGAAAAACTGTTTTTT. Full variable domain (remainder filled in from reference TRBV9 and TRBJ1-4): DSGVTQTPKHLITATGQRVTLRCSPRSGDLSVYWYQQSLDQGLQFLIQYYNGEERAKGNILERFSAQQFPDLHSELNLSSLELGDSALYFCASSRGTINEKLFFGSGTQLSVL.

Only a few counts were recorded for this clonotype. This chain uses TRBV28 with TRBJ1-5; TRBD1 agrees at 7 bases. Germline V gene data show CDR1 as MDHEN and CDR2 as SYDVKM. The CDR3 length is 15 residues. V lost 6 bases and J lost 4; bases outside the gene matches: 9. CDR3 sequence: CASRRQGLMNQPQHF. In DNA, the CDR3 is TGTGCCAGCAGGAGACAGGGTCTGATGAATCAGCCCCAGCATTTT.